This T cell receptor beta chain was retrieved from a study of blood T cell repertoires in COVID-19. In the study overall: Sample material is recorded as cDNA or gDNA derived from T cells, B-cell-depleted T cells, or PBMCs.

Germline-derived CDR1 and CDR2 are KGHSH and LQKENI. There are 12 residues in the CDR3. With 6 bases clipped from V and 7 bases from J, the junction kept 3 bases outside the gene matches. Data came from immunoSEQ multiplex PCR; TCRdb stores just in-frame clones and leaves some out. The table lists around 70,000 clones, more than 80% of them singletons. Sequences were obtained from peripheral blood. This rearrangement joins TRBV18 to TRBJ1-1; 9 bases fit TRBD1. This receptor was obtained from a woman over 75 with active or convalescent COVID-19. The CDR3 DNA is TGTGCCAGCTCGCGGACAGGGGATGAAGCTTTCTTT. It translates to CASSRTGDEAFF.